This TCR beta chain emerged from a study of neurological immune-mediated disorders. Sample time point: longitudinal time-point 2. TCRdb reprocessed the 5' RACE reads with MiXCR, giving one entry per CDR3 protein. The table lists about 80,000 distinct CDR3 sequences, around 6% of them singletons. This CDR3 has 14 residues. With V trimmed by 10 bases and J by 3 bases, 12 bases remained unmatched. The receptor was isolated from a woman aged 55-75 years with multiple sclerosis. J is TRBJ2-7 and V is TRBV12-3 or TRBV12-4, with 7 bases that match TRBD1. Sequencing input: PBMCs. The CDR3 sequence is CATMLDRVGYEQYF. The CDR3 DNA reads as TGTGCCACCATGCTTGACAGGGTAGGCTACGAGCAGTACTTC.